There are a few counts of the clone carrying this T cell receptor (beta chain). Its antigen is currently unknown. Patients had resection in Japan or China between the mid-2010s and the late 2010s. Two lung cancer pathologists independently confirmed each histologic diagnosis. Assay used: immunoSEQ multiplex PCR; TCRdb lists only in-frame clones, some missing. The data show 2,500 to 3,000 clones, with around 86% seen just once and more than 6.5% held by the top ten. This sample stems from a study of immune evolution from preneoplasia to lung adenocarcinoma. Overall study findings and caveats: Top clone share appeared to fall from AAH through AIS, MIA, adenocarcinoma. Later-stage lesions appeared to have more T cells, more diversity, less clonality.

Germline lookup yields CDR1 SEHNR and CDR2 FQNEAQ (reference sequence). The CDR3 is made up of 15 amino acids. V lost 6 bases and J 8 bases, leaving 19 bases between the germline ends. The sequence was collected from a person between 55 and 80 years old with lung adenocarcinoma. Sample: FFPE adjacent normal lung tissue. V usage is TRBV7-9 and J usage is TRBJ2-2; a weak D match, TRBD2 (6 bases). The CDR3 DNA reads TGTGCCAGCAGTCACGGGACTCTCAAGCTTGGGGAGCTGTTTTTT. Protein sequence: CASSHGTLKLGELFF.